This TCR beta chain was sequenced during a study of blood T cell repertoires in COVID-19. Study details: From the United States, Italy and Spain came samples of acute and convalescent COVID-19. PBMCs, B-cell-depleted T cells, or T cells were the source of the cDNA or gDNA that made up the material.

Using immunoSEQ multiplex PCR, the repertoire was profiled, and TCRdb retains in-frame clones only, with some absent. Of around 20,000 clones listed, approximately 83% are singletons. CDR3 length: 13 residues. Trimming took 6 bases from V and 3 from J, leaving 12 bases between them. This chain connects TRBV12-3 or TRBV12-4 to TRBJ2-7, with D possibly being TRBD1 (7 bases). The TCR originated in a human donor in a cohort sampled during active COVID-19. Sequenced input: peripheral blood. The CDR3 DNA is TGTGCCAGCAGGGCAGGGGGGTTCTACGAGCAGTACTTC. Its protein product is CASRAGGFYEQYF.